These 25 T cell receptor beta chains came from one sample sequenced in a study of shared clonotypes between healthy human individuals. Assay: immunoSEQ multiplex PCR; the TCRdb copy retains only in-frame clones and omits some. The profile covers 2 million to 2.5 million clones, with 80% to 95% appearing a single time and 0.37% taken by the ten largest. Input material: naive CD4+ T cells from PBMCs. Sample subset: CD45RA+ positively selected. The receptors stem from a young man in good health. Some clones in this sample may be carry-over from other donors' samples.

This chain connects TRBV5-1 to TRBJ2-2; 10 positions agree with TRBD1. J lost 4 bases, V lost 1 base, and 7 bases had no gene match. The germline CDR1 and CDR2 sequences are SGHRS and YFSETQ. The CDR3 is 17 amino acids. The CDR3 DNA is TGCGCCAGCAGCTTGAAGCCGGGACAGGGGCTCACCGGGGAGCTGTTTTTT. It translates to CASSLKPGQGLTGELFF.

This clone has a single count. The V gene is TRBV19, the J gene TRBJ1-5; perhaps TRBD1 as D (5 bases). The germline V and J ends were trimmed by 3 bases and 0 bases, with 15 bases remaining between them. Germline loops: CDR1 LNHDA, CDR2 SQIVND (reference sequence). The CDR3 runs to 17 residues. DNA for the CDR3: TGTGCCAGTAGTATCCCGGGGGACGGGTATAGCAATCAGCCCCAGCATTTT. It codes for CASSIPGDGYSNQPQHF.

A note on this clone: The same CDR3 can be traced to other DNA sequences in this sample. V usage is TRBV2 and J usage is TRBJ2-1; TRBD1 aligns across 8 bases. Germline CDR1 and CDR2: SNHLY and FYNNEI. CDR3 size: 15 residues. V lost 6 bases, J lost 0 bases, and 4 bases stayed unmatched. The CDR3 loop reads CASRVDRGSYNEQFF. CDR3 nucleotides: TGTGCCAGCAGGGTAGACAGGGGCTCCTACAATGAGCAGTTCTTC.

The J gene is TRBJ2-5, the V gene TRBV5-1, with TRBD2 matching 13 bases. Germline CDR1 reads SGHRS; CDR2 reads YFSETQ. Trimming removed 6 bases from V and 11 bases from J; junction bases left unmatched: 13. The CDR3 has 15 residues. CDR3 amino acids: CASTLWTSGSSEQYF. CDR3 in DNA: TGCGCCAGCACCCTCTGGACTAGCGGGAGCTCGGAGCAGTACTTC.

The CDR3 loop is CASSLTGQTTDTQYF. The CDR3 DNA follows: TGCGCCAGCAGCTTAACGGGACAAACCACAGATACGCAGTATTTT. The V gene is TRBV5-1, the J gene TRBJ2-3, with a tentative D call TRBD1 (6 bases). Germline V gene data show CDR1 as SGHRS and CDR2 as YFSETQ. V shed 2 bases and J shed 2 bases, with 12 bases lying between them. CDR3 size: 15 residues.

V and J are TRBV6-6 and TRBJ1-1, with TRBD1 matching over 9 bases. V shed 4 bases and J 5 bases; nucleotides not matched to a gene: 8. CDR1 and CDR2 from the germline V gene are MNHNY and SVGAGI (reference sequence). CDR3 length: 15 residues. In DNA, the CDR3 is TGTGCCAGCAGTTCACCCGGGACAGGGCGGACTGAAGCTTTCTTT. This codes for CASSSPGTGRTEAFF.

In this sample, this clone turned up once. The chain links TRBV5-1 to TRBJ2-7; D is uncertain. Trimming took off 4 bases at V and 0 bases at J, with 11 bases between the two ends. The CDR3 covers 14 residues. Germline values: CDR1 SGHRS, CDR2 YFSETQ. This CDR3 reads CASSPTPTSYEQYF. The CDR3 nucleotides are TGCGCCAGCAGCCCAACACCCACCTCCTACGAGCAGTACTTC.

In its sample, this clone was seen a few times. CDR3 sequence reads: CASSLRWGSNQPQHF. In DNA form, the CDR3 reads TGTGCCAGCAGCTTGCGGTGGGGTAGCAATCAGCCCCAGCATTTT. The rearrangement links TRBV7-2 to TRBJ1-5, with D unresolved. V lost 3 bases, J lost 0 bases, and 9 bases lay in between. In germline, CDR1 is SGHTA, CDR2 FQGNSA. The CDR3 totals 15 residues.

The chain joins TRBV7-6 to TRBJ1-5; D is perhaps TRBD1 (6 bases). Trimming took 8 bases from V and 5 from J, leaving 13 bases between them. Germline CDR1 is SGHVS and CDR2 is FNYEAQ. This CDR3 spans 13 amino acids. The CDR3 DNA reads as TGTGCCAGCGGGCAGGGGCTCGATCAGCCCCAGCATTTT. Its translation is CASGQGLDQPQHF.

This chain joins TRBV5-1 and TRBJ2-5; no reliable D call. Trimming took 4 bases from V and 4 from J, leaving 14 bases between them. Germline values: CDR1 SGHRS, CDR2 YFSETQ. The CDR3 loop spans 14 amino acids. This CDR3 reads CASSGSLTGETQYF. The DNA of the CDR3 is TGCGCCAGCAGCGGATCTTTGACCGGAGAGACCCAGTACTTC.

The V gene is TRBV6-1, the J gene TRBJ1-4, with D possibly being TRBD1 (6 bases). Germline values: CDR1 MNHNS, CDR2 SASEGT. V lost 6 bases and J lost 8, with 13 bases in between. The CDR3 is 13 residues long. CDR3 bases: TGTGCCAGCAGGACCTTGAGGGGGGAAAAACTGTTTTTT. Translated: CASRTLRGEKLFF.

This chain connects TRBV6-5 to TRBJ2-3; D is undetermined. CDR3 length: 16 amino acids. V lost 0 bases to trimming and J lost 6 bases, with 16 bases between them. Germline V CDR1 and CDR2: MNHEY, SVGAGI. DNA of the CDR3: TGTGCCAGCAGTTACTCTAAATTCTGGCGATCGGATACGCAGTATTTT. Protein: CASSYSKFWRSDTQYF.

The J gene is TRBJ1-4, the V gene TRBV6-4; D not resolved. Germline V lookup: CDR1 MRHNA, CDR2 SNTAGT. The CDR3 is 13 amino acids. Between the trimmed V and J ends, which lost 5 bases and 12 bases, there was a span of 16 bases. CDR3 DNA sequence: TGTGCCAGCAGTCCCCGGGTAAGGAATCAACTGTTTTTT. Translation: CASSPRVRNQLFF.

This clone was seen once. The CDR3 spells CASRAGHLYEQYF. CDR3 nucleotides: TGTGCCAGCAGGGCGGGACACCTCTACGAGCAGTACTTC. The V call is TRBV6-1, the J call TRBJ2-7; TRBD1 or TRBD2 may be the D gene (6 bases each). The germline gives CDR1 MNHNS, CDR2 SASEGT. With 6 bases removed from V and 3 bases from J, the gap between germline ends came to 12 bases. This CDR3 is built from 13 residues.

The rearrangement links TRBV7-2 to TRBJ1-5; D is uncertain. V shed 4 bases and J shed 5 bases, with 6 bases lying between them. This CDR3 spans 12 amino acids. CDR1 SGHTA and CDR2 FQGNSA come from the germline V gene. The CDR3 region is CASSSSDQPQHF. In DNA, the CDR3 is TGTGCCAGCAGCTCCAGCGATCAGCCCCAGCATTTT.

The chain combines TRBV6-6 with TRBJ1-1; D gene unclear. Germline-derived CDR1 and CDR2 are MNHNY and SVGAGI (reference sequence). V lost 7 bases, J lost 2 bases, and 14 bases lay in between. The CDR3 spans 14 residues. CDR3 sequence: CASNEGLGNTEAFF. As DNA, the CDR3 is TGTGCCAGCAACGAAGGTCTAGGTAACACTGAAGCTTTCTTT.

This rearrangement joins TRBV5-1 to TRBJ2-5; 7 nucleotides agree with TRBD1. The CDR3 covers 16 residues. J lost 2 bases, V lost 1 base, and 8 bases had no gene match. Germline lookup yields CDR1 SGHRS and CDR2 YFSETQ. CDR3 loop: CASSLRQGRQQETQYF. CDR3 nucleotides: TGCGCCAGCAGCTTGCGACAGGGCCGTCAACAAGAGACCCAGTACTTC.

V and J are TRBV10-2 and TRBJ1-5; possible D gene TRBD1, 6 bases. The CDR3 spans 15 residues. The V gene lost 8 bases and the J gene lost 3 bases, with 17 bases spanning the gap. Germline V gene lookup returns CDR1 WSHSY and CDR2 SAAADI. The CDR3 nucleotides are TGCGCCAGCGGGTGGGGGCAGGGCGACAATCAGCCCCAGCATTTT. It is translated as CASGWGQGDNQPQHF.

The chain uses TRBV28 and TRBJ2-7, with 10 bases identical to TRBD2. Germline V gene lookup returns CDR1 MDHEN and CDR2 SYDVKM. The CDR3 is made up of 14 amino acids. Trimming cost V 3 bases and J 6 bases; bases outside gene matches: 5. The CDR3 loop reads CASSLASGRAEQYF. The CDR3 region has the DNA TGTGCCAGCAGTTTGGCCAGCGGGAGGGCCGAGCAGTACTTC. Combining the CDR3 with reference TRBV28 and TRBJ2-7 gives the whole variable domain DVKVTQSSRYLVKRTGEKVFLECVQDMDHENMFWYRQDPGLGLRLIYFSYDVKMKEKGDIPEGYSVSREKKERFSLILESASTNQTSMYLCASSLASGRAEQYFGPGTRLTVT.

This clone was seen only once. Other DNA sequences in the sample encode the same CDR3. In DNA form, the CDR3 reads TGTGCCAGCAGCGCCAGGGACCGGGAGACCCAGTACTTC. This translates into CASSARDRETQYF. V is TRBV2 and J is TRBJ2-5; D tentatively fits TRBD1 or TRBD2 (5 bases each). Germline V gene lookup returns CDR1 SNHLY and CDR2 FYNNEI. Trimming cost V 6 bases and J 5 bases, with 13 bases left between them. CDR3 length: 13 residues.

This clone occurred once. V is TRBV15 and J is TRBJ1-1; D may be TRBD1 (5 bases). V lost 1 base to trimming and J lost 3 bases, with 9 bases between them. CDR1 is LNHNV and CDR2 is YYDKDF in the germline V gene (reference sequence). The CDR3 spans 14 residues. The CDR3 region has the DNA TGTGCCACCAGCAGAGGCCCAGGGTACACTGAAGCTTTCTTT. Translation gives CATSRGPGYTEAFF.

Concerning this clone itself: This specimen includes other DNA sequences encoding the same CDR3. The J gene is TRBJ1-5, the V gene TRBV6-5, with a tentative D call TRBD1 (5 bases). The germline V and J ends were trimmed by 5 bases and 2 bases, with 10 bases remaining between them. CDR1 and CDR2 (germline): MNHEY, SVGAGI. The CDR3 has 14 amino acids. The CDR3 is CASSPTGGNQPQHF. The CDR3 DNA reads as TGTGCCAGCAGTCCGACGGGGGGCAATCAGCCCCAGCATTTT.

The gene calls are TRBV2 and TRBJ2-2, with no clear D. Deletions cut 3 bases from V and 2 bases from J, with 7 bases between. Germline CDR1 is SNHLY and CDR2 is FYNNEI. The CDR3 has 14 amino acids. CDR3 in amino acids: CASSDSGNTGELFF. DNA of the CDR3: TGTGCCAGCAGTGATTCAGGAAACACCGGGGAGCTGTTTTTT. Together with reference TRBV2 and TRBJ2-2, the CDR3 gives the full variable domain: EPEVTQTPSHQVTQMGQEVILRCVPISNHLYFYWYRQILGQKVEFLVSFYNNEISEKSEIFDDQFSVERPDGSNFTLKIRSTKLEDSAMYFCASSDSGNTGELFFGEGSRLTVL.

V and J are TRBV6-5 and TRBJ1-2, with D tentatively TRBD1 (5 bases). Germline-derived CDR1 and CDR2 are MNHEY and SVGAGI. The V gene lost 6 bases and the J gene lost 8 bases, with 19 bases spanning the gap. The CDR3 spans 14 residues. The CDR3 loop reads CASRETSIGVGYTF. The CDR3 DNA reads TGTGCCAGCAGAGAAACGAGCATAGGGGTCGGCTACACCTTC.

The chain recombines TRBV7-9 with TRBJ2-7; no clear D gene. The CDR3 sequence is 13 residues long. V was pared by 7 bases and J by 2 bases, with 12 bases between. Germline loops: CDR1 SEHNR, CDR2 FQNEAQ (reference sequence). In nucleotides, the CDR3 is TGTGCCAGCACCTTGATTGGGACCTACGAGCAGTACTTC. Translating it yields CASTLIGTYEQYF.